This T cell receptor (beta chain) was obtained from a study of cytomegalovirus exposure and HLA in healthy donors. About the research overall: Out of 170 million or so T cells, an earlier analysis found roughly 110 million unique TCR beta sequences in total. Study results and limitations: Per published accounts, TCR beta sequences correctly predicted the HLA-A and HLA-B alleles of most subjects.

The PCR employed 60 Vbeta primers together with 13 Jbeta primers. Generated by immunoSEQ multiplex PCR, the TCRdb table keeps only in-frame clones and is missing some. In total, the table holds approximately 110,000 clones. In germline, CDR1 is MNHEY, CDR2 SMNVEV (reference sequence). V lost 4 bases and J lost 2, with 14 bases in between. The CDR3 extends over 15 amino acids. To note about this clone: As yet, its antigen is unknown.

All the people who gave samples were healthy bone marrow donors. Sequencing was done on a sample of PBMCs. This sequence joins TRBV27 and TRBJ2-5; maybe TRBD1 (5 bases). This receptor was taken from a man younger than 35 in good health and CMV-seronegative. CDR3 sequence (DNA): TGTGCCAGCAGTTATCAGGGTTTCGGGCAAGAGACCCAGTACTTC. This translates into CASSYQGFGQETQYF.